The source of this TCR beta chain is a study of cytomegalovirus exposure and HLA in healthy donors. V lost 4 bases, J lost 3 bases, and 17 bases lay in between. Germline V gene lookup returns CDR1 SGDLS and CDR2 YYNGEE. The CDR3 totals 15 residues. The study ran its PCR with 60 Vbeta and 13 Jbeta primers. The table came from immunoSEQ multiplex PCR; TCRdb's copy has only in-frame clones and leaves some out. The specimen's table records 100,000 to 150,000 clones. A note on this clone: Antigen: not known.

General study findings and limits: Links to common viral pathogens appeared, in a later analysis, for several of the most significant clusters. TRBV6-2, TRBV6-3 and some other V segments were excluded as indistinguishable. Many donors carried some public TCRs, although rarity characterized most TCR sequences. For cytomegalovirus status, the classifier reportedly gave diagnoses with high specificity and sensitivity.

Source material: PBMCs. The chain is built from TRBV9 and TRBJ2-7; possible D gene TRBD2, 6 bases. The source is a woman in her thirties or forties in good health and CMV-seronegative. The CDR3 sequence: CASSTRGAGLYEQYF. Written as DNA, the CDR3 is TGTGCCAGCAGCACCCGGGGAGCGGGCCTCTACGAGCAGTACTTC. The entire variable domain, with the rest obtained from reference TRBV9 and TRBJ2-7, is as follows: DSGVTQTPKHLITATGQRVTLRCSPRSGDLSVYWYQQSLDQGLQFLIQYYNGEERAKGNILERFSAQQFPDLHSELNLSSLELGDSALYFCASSTRGAGLYEQYFGPGTRLTVT.